This T cell receptor (beta chain) is from a study of OX40 agonist ivuxolimab in advanced cancers. Blood got drawn at baseline, again on cycle 4 day 1, and then on cycle 7 day 1. Produced via immunoSEQ multiplex PCR; TCRdb's table is partial and in-frame only. Of 58,000 or so clones in the sample, 89% were seen once. Notes on this clone: What it binds is unknown.

Germline CDR1 is MNHEY and CDR2 is SMNVEV (reference sequence). V lost 4 bases and J lost 5, with 8 bases in between. This CDR3 has 13 amino acids. Whole-study findings and limits: The specificity for antigen of the expanded peripheral T cells was not determined.

The clonotype comes from an adult with an advanced solid tumor such as melanoma, head and neck, liver or kidney cancer. J is TRBJ1-4 and V is TRBV27; no clear D. The sequencing here drew on CD4+ or CD8+ T cells sorted from blood, taken in a trial of the OX40 agonist ivuxolimab. The CDR3 DNA is TGTGCCAGCAGTTCGCGGATAAATGAAAAACTGTTTTTT. Translated: CASSSRINEKLFF. Complete variable domain (other parts from reference TRBV27 and TRBJ1-4): EAQVTQNPRYLITVTGKKLTVTCSQNMNHEYMSWYRQDPGLGLRQIYYSMNVEVTDKGDVPEGYKVSRKEKRNFPLILESPSPNQTSLYFCASSSRINEKLFFGSGTQLSVL.